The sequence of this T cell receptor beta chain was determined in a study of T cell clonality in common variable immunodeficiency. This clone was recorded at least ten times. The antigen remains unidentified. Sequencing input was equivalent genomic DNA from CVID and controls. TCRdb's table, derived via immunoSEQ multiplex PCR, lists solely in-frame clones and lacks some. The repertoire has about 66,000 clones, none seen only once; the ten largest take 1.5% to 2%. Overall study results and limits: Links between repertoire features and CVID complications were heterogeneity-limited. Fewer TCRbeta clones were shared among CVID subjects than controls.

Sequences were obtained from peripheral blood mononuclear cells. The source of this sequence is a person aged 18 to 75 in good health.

This CDR3 reads CASSQRDKAYNEQFF. The sequenced part of the CDR3 DNA is TGTGCCAGCAGCCAACGGGACAAGGCCTACAATGAG. This rearrangement joins TRBV4-2 to TRBJ2-1; weak D call: TRBD1 (6 bases). Read data end 3 residues before the CDR3 end; the end is taken from the germline J gene. The CDR3 spans 15 residues. Germline V gene sequence: CDR1 LGHNA, CDR2 YNFKEQ. V gave up 2 bases and J gave up 2 bases, with 10 bases separating them.